This T cell receptor (beta chain) derives from a study of T-cell reconstitution after alpha-beta-depleted transplantation in children. Preparation of the TCRbeta library involved a method that used unique molecular identifiers. Each CDR3 protein gets one entry after TCRdb re-called the PCR reads with MiXCR. The table includes 280,000 or so distinct CDR3 sequences, roughly 10% detected once. This clonotype was seen only once. This may be a read error: a much more frequent sequence differs by one nucleotide. The V segment lost 1 base and the J segment 4 bases; nucleotides outside the gene matches: 9. This CDR3 has 17 residues. Germline V lookup: CDR1 MGHRA, CDR2 YSYEKL.

This chain joins TRBV4-1 and TRBJ2-7; 11 nucleotides align to TRBD2. The source was peripheral blood, collected 180 days after TCRalphabeta/CD19-depleted stem cell transplant. This clonotype was obtained from a male patient aged 2-10 years who had a stem cell transplant for chronic granulomatous disease, so the T cells may come from the graft donor. In nucleotides, the CDR3 is TGCGCCAGCAGCCAAGTGGGTGTAGCGGGGGGGCCTTACGAGCAGTACTTC. Translation gives CASSQVGVAGGPYEQYF.